This TCR beta chain was found in a study of T cell responses to AZD1222 COVID-19 vaccine. Study-level points and caveats: No day 14 peak samples; only post-peak repertoires were characterized. Seropositive AZD1222 recipients at baseline numbered only five or six. The sample set comprised mostly white British donors with more females, and clonal diversity was possibly underestimated.

Germline CDR1 SGHTA, CDR2 FQGNSA. The CDR3 contains 13 residues. Trimming stripped 2 bases from V and 4 bases from J, with 8 bases between. As regards this clone: Its target is not known.

The assay was immunoSEQ multiplex PCR, and TCRdb's table has in-frame clones only and misses some. The sample yields tens of thousands of clones, approximately 88% seen once. Sample: peripheral blood, taken 28 days after the second dose of the MenACWY control vaccine. This TCR came from an adult who received the MenACWY meningococcal vaccine as a control. The chain joins TRBV7-2 to TRBJ1-1; D unclear. The CDR3 spells CASSLRGGTEAFF. The CDR3 DNA follows: TGTGCCAGCAGCTTACGGGGTGGCACTGAAGCTTTCTTT.